This T cell receptor beta chain originates from a study of cytomegalovirus exposure and HLA in healthy donors. Study information: Under 90% of 398 genotyped donors fell in the Caucasian-associated ancestry cluster.

In regard to this clone: Its antigen is not known.

Trimming removed 4 bases from V and 2 bases from J; junction bases left unmatched: 3. The CDR3 sequence is 17 residues long. In germline, CDR1 is MGHDK, CDR2 SYGVNS. PCR used 60 Vbeta primers and 13 Jbeta primers. TCRdb's table, derived via immunoSEQ multiplex PCR, lists solely in-frame clones and lacks some. This table holds 130,000 or so clones, around three quarters found once. Regarding the study as a whole: Most subjects had HLA-A and HLA-B alleles reportedly predicted accurately by TCR beta sequences. Cytomegalovirus status was reportedly diagnosed by the classifier with high specificity and sensitivity. Later examination showed HLA-associated TCR beta chains had greater clonal expansion than equally common others.

Specimen: PBMCs. The chain couples TRBV25-1 to TRBJ2-6, with 12 bases lining up with TRBD1. The source is a man between 18 and 35 years old in good health and CMV-seropositive. This CDR3 is CASSGGTGGAGANVLTF. CDR3 nucleotide sequence: TGTGCCAGCAGTGGGGGGACAGGGGGCGCTGGGGCCAACGTCCTGACTTTC.